The 2 T cell receptor beta chains below were found in one sample sequenced in a study of T cell responses to AZD1222 COVID-19 vaccine. Repertoires were generated with immunoSEQ multiplex PCR, while TCRdb's copy carries only in-frame clones and drops some. The sample shows approximately 300,000 clones, 90% to 95% of them seen only once. The starting material was peripheral blood, obtained 28 days after the second AZD1222 dose. These receptors originate from an adult who received the AZD1222 COVID-19 vaccine.

The gene calls are TRBV28 and TRBJ1-2; 9 bases are shared with TRBD1. Germline V gene data show CDR1 as MDHEN and CDR2 as SYDVKM. The CDR3 is 14 amino acids. The ends lost 8 bases at V and 6 bases at J; junction bases unmatched: 10. This CDR3 is CASAGGTGFNGYTF. The DNA of the CDR3 is TGTGCCAGCGCCGGGGGGACAGGGTTCAATGGCTACACCTTC.

The gene calls are TRBV2 and TRBJ2-3; D uncertain. The CDR3 length is 14 residues. CDR1 is SNHLY and CDR2 is FYNNEI in the germline V gene. Trimming shortened V by 6 bases and J by 2 bases, and 12 bases separated the two germline ends. The CDR3 sequence is CASSELFPTDTQYF. CDR3 nucleotide sequence: TGTGCCAGCAGCGAACTATTCCCCACAGATACGCAGTATTTT.